Detailed here is one TCR beta chain. The V gene's germline CDR1 is SGHNT and CDR2 YYREEE (reference sequence). This CDR3 comprises 14 residues. The V and J ends lost 0 bases and 6 bases respectively, with 12 bases between them. A quantity of about 0.5 to 1 ug RNA underwent reverse transcription using random hexamers. TCRdb recomputed calls from the immunoSEQ multiplex PCR reads with MiXCR, one row per CDR3 protein. The table lists about 190,000 distinct CDR3 sequences, nearly 97% of them singletons. This record comes from a study of CD8 T cells in Susac syndrome. The specimen sequenced was CD4+ T cells from PBMCs. The chain recombines TRBV5-4 with TRBJ1-1; D remains unclear. This receptor was obtained from a human donor with Susac syndrome. The CDR3 DNA follows: TGTGCCAGCAGCTTGGCAGGTCCCGGCGCTGAAGCTTTCTTT. Residues: CASSLAGPGAEAFF.